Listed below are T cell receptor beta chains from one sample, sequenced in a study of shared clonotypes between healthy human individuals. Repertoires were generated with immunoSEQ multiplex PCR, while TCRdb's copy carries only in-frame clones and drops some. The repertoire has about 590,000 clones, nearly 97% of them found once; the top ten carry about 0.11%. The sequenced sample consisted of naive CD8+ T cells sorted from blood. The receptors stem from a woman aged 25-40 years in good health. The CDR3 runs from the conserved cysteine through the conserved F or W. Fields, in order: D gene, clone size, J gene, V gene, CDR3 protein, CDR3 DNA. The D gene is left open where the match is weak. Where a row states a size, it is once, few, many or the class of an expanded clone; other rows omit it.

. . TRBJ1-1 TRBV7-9 CASSLSSGSEAFF TGTGCCAGCAGCTTATCATCCGGCTCTGAAGCTTTCTTT
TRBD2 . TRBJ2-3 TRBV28 CASSPLAGGTDTQYF TGTGCCAGCAGTCCACTAGCGGGGGGCACAGATACGCAGTATTTT
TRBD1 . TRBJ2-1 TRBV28 CASSADRGPLNEQFF TGTGCCAGCAGTGCGGACAGGGGACCGCTAAATGAGCAGTTCTTC
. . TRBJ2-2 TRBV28 CASSLPRTNTGELFF TGTGCCAGCAGTTTACCCAGAACGAACACCGGGGAGCTGTTTTTT
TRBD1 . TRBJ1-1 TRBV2 CASSRTDRGSSEAFF TGTGCCAGCAGTCGGACAGACAGGGGCTCATCTGAAGCTTTCTTT
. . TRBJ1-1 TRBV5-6 CASSLAQGSANTEAFF TGTGCCAGCAGCTTGGCGCAGGGGTCCGCAAACACTGAAGCTTTCTTT
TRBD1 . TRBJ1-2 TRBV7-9 CASSRRDRVGGYTF TGTGCCAGCAGCCGCCGGGACAGGGTTGGTGGCTACACCTTC
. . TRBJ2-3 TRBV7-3 CASSLASGSTDTQYF TGTGCCAGCAGCCTAGCCAGCGGGAGCACAGATACGCAGTATTTT
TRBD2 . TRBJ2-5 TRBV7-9 CASSPPTSFASETQYF TGTGCCAGCAGCCCCCCGACTAGCTTTGCGAGCGAGACCCAGTACTTC
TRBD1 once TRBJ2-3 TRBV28 CASSLFRGTASADTQYF TGTGCCAGCAGTTTGTTCCGTGGGACAGCAAGCGCAGATACGCAGTATTTT